Following are 12 T cell receptor beta chains from one sample sequenced in a study of blood T cells in healthy people across ages. Next came a second PCR, run for 7 to 11 cycles, which used a sample-barcoded 5' primer along with a J-beta primer mix. TCRdb ran MiXCR on the 5' RACE reads and lists one entry per CDR3 protein. The table has 920,000 or so distinct CDR3 sequences, over 35% seen once. The specimen was blood. The receptors come from a woman aged 55 to 70 in good health.

The chain links TRBV10-3 to TRBJ2-5; 8 positions agree with TRBD1. V lost 10 bases to trimming and J lost 5 bases; unmatched junction nucleotides: 12. Per germline, CDR1 ENHRY and CDR2 SYGVKD. This CDR3 has 14 amino acids. The CDR3 reads CASRPGTGSETQYF. The CDR3 region has the DNA TGTGCCAGCCGTCCCGGGACAGGTTCGGAGACCCAGTACTTC.

Only one count was recorded for this clonotype. This CDR3 reads CASSYVRDTEAFF. The CDR3 DNA follows: TGTGCCAGCAGTTACGTCAGGGATACTGAAGCTTTCTTT. This chain uses TRBV6-6 with TRBJ1-1, with D possibly matching TRBD1 (5 bases). V was clipped by 2 bases and J by 5 bases, with 9 bases between them. This CDR3 comprises 13 residues. Germline CDR1 MNHNY, CDR2 SVGAGI (reference sequence).

The V and J genes are TRBV18 and TRBJ2-7; tentatively, D is TRBD2 (5 bases). The CDR3 spans 15 residues. Trimming cost V 0 bases and J 3 bases, with 12 bases left between them. Germline values: CDR1 KGHSH, CDR2 LQKENI. CDR3 sequence: CASSPPTGIIYEQYF. The CDR3, as DNA: TGTGCCAGCTCACCACCGACGGGGATAATCTACGAGCAGTACTTC.

V usage is TRBV11-2 and J usage is TRBJ2-1, with 8 bases aligning to TRBD2. CDR1 and CDR2 (germline): SGHAT, FQNNGV. The ends lost 4 bases at V and 13 bases at J; junction bases unmatched: 18. This CDR3 comprises 16 residues. The chain's CDR3 is CASSSIAGRGGIEQFF. In DNA, the CDR3 is TGTGCCAGCAGCTCCATAGCGGGGAGGGGGGGTATTGAACAGTTCTTC.

A few counts support this clonotype. CDR3 loop: CSASRGASADTQYF. In nucleotides, the CDR3 is TGCAGTGCCTCTCGGGGGGCATCGGCAGATACGCAGTATTTT. V and J are TRBV20-1 and TRBJ2-3; perhaps TRBD2 as D (7 bases). The CDR3 extends over 14 amino acids. Trimming left V 6 bases short and J 4 bases short, with 17 bases between. Germline assignment: CDR1 DFQATT and CDR2 SNEGSKA (reference sequence).

This clonotype was picked up a small number of times. J is TRBJ1-2 and V is TRBV4-2, with 7 bases that match TRBD1. V was clipped by 0 bases and J by 8 bases; unmatched bases: 6. There are 14 residues in the CDR3. Germline-derived CDR1 and CDR2 are LGHNA and YNFKEQ. CDR3 sequence (DNA): TGTGCCAGCAGCCAAGAGGGGACAGATGAGGGCTACACCTTC. Translating it yields CASSQEGTDEGYTF.

In its sample, this clonotype was seen a few times. V usage is TRBV20-1 and J usage is TRBJ2-5; D possibly matches TRBD1 or TRBD2 (6 bases each). Germline V gene lookup returns CDR1 DFQATT and CDR2 SNEGSKA (reference sequence). There are 17 residues in the CDR3. Trimming pared 6 bases from V and 7 bases from J, leaving 30 bases between. CDR3 amino acids: CSALTSQVGGMDWTQYF. The DNA for the CDR3 is TGCAGTGCCCTCACTAGCCAAGTCGGGGGCATGGATTGGACCCAGTACTTC.

As to this clonotype: One end of the junction fails to match germline, which may point to a read error. The rearrangement links TRBV24-1 to TRBJ2-2, with 8 nucleotides matching TRBD2. The germline gives CDR1 KGHDR, CDR2 SFDVKD. The CDR3 spans 16 residues. This chain's CDR3 is CAPSDLNSGNTGELFF. For the CDR3, the DNA is TGTGCCCCCAGTGATTTGAATAGCGGGAATACCGGGGAGCTGTTTTTT.

The chain links TRBV24-1 to TRBJ2-1; 10 bases line up with TRBD1. Trimming took 3 bases from V and 3 from J; bases not matched to a gene: 4. This CDR3 has 16 amino acids. Germline CDR1 reads KGHDR; CDR2 reads SFDVKD. CDR3 nucleotide sequence: TGTGCCACCAGTGATGACCGGGACAGGGGCTACAATGAGCAGTTCTTC. As protein: CATSDDRDRGYNEQFF.

In its sample, this clonotype was seen a few times. V is TRBV10-3 and J is TRBJ2-3; TRBD2 might be the D (6 bases). Germline CDR1 is ENHRY and CDR2 is SYGVKD. The V end lost 0 bases, the J end lost 1 base, and 14 bases lay between the germline ends. There are 17 residues in the CDR3. CDR3 amino acids: CAISESKTSRRTDTQYF. The DNA of the CDR3 is TGTGCCATCAGTGAGTCAAAAACTAGCCGACGCACAGATACGCAGTATTTT.

This clonotype was recorded many times. An end of the junction does not agree with germline; a read error may underlie this. The chain carries TRBV12-3 or TRBV12-4 and TRBJ2-1, with D possibly matching TRBD1 (5 bases). The length of the CDR3 is 13 residues. The CDR3 bases are TGTGCCAGCAGCTTAGGAAGGGGCAATGAGCAGTTCTTC. It yields the protein CASSLGRGNEQFF.

V and J are TRBV27 and TRBJ1-5; tentative D call: TRBD1 (6 bases). Trimming left V 6 bases short and J 1 base short, with 13 bases between. The CDR3 has 15 amino acids. CDR1 MNHEY and CDR2 SMNVEV come from the germline V gene (reference sequence). Written as DNA, the CDR3 is TGTGCCAGCAGACAGGGAGGGTGGAGCAATCAGCCCCAGCATTTT. Residues: CASRQGGWSNQPQHF.